A selection of T cell receptor beta chains follows, all from one sample in a study of cytomegalovirus exposure and HLA in healthy donors. Clones were sequenced by immunoSEQ multiplex PCR, and TCRdb holds only the in-frame ones, with some missing. Of fewer than 300,000 clones listed, 80% are singletons. The sample was PBMCs. These TCRs come from a girl aged 2-9 years in good health and CMV-seronegative. Each CDR3 is given with its conserved first and last residue. The D gene is left open where the match is weak. The listing skips clone size in some rows; elsewhere it reads once, few, many or a size class.

>TRBJ2-7|.|TRBD2|TRBV30
TGTGCCGGTATAGCGGGAGGCTACGAGCAGTACTTC
CAGIAGGYEQYF
>TRBJ2-1|.|TRBD2|TRBV27
TGTGCCAGCAGTCTGCCAAGAGCGGGAGTAAACAATGAGCAGTTCTTC
CASSLPRAGVNNEQFF
>TRBJ2-3|.|.|TRBV19
TGTGCCAGTAGGGGCCTAGCAGAGGCCACAGATACGCAGTATTTT
CASRGLAEATDTQYF
>TRBJ1-6|few|.|TRBV27
TGTGCCAGCAGTTTTACGATACAGGGCTGGAATTCACCCCTCCACTTT
CASSFTIQGWNSPLHF
>TRBJ2-3|once|.|TRBV6-5
TGTGCCAGCAGTTATTCGGGCAGGGCCACCACAGATACGCAGTATTTT
CASSYSGRATTDTQYF
>TRBJ1-1|.|TRBD1|TRBV5-6
TGTGCCAGCAGTACAGGGGTTACTGAAGCTTTCTTT
CASSTGVTEAFF
>TRBJ2-5|.|.|TRBV7-9
TGTGCCAGCAGCTTTCAGGCTGAACAAGAGACCCAGTACTTC
CASSFQAEQETQYF
>TRBJ2-1|.|.|TRBV6-6
TGTGCCAGCAGTTACTCGTCTTACAATGAGCAGTTCTTC
CASSYSSYNEQFF
>TRBJ1-1|.|.|TRBV29-1
TGCAGCGTTGTGCGGGAGAACACTGAAGCTTTCTTT
CSVVRENTEAFF
>TRBJ2-5|.|TRBD2|TRBV6-5
TGTGCCAGCAGTCCATGGGACTACCTGGTGGAGACCCAGTACTTC
CASSPWDYLVETQYF
>TRBJ2-1|.|TRBD2|TRBV7-9
TGTGCCAGCAGTCCGAGGACTAGTTTTCGGTTCTTC
CASSPRTSFRFF
>TRBJ2-1|.|TRBD2|TRBV10-2
TGCGCCAGCAGTGGGACTAGCGGGAGGGTCAATGAGCAGTTCTTC
CASSGTSGRVNEQFF
>TRBJ2-1|.|TRBD1|TRBV27
TGTGCCAGCAAGAGACTCGACAGGGGTTGGTTCTTC
CASKRLDRGWFF
>TRBJ2-1|.|TRBD2|TRBV2
TGTGCCAGCAGAGCCGATAGCGGGGCATACAATGAGCAGTTCTTC
CASRADSGAYNEQFF
>TRBJ2-1|.|TRBD2|TRBV5-1
TGCGCCAGCAGCTTGCGAAAAGCGGGAGGGCCCTACAATGAGCAGTTCTTC
CASSLRKAGGPYNEQFF
>TRBJ2-1|.|TRBD2|TRBV4-1
TGCGCCAGCAGCCAAGTAGCGGGAGATTGGGGTGAGCAGTTCTTC
CASSQVAGDWGEQFF
>TRBJ2-1|.|TRBD2|TRBV18
TGTGCCAGCTCACCTTCTCTAGCGGGGGGGCCGTGGTTCTTC
CASSPSLAGGPWFF
>TRBJ2-1|.|TRBD1|TRBV9
TGTGCCAGCAGCGTAGGTGGGACAGGGACCAATGAGCAGTTCTTC
CASSVGGTGTNEQFF
>TRBJ1-1|.|.|TRBV29-1
TGCAGCGTGGGGGAGGCAGGGGAAGCTTTCTTT
CSVGEAGEAFF
>TRBJ1-1|.|TRBD1|TRBV6-5
TGTGCCAGCAGTTTGGGACAGGGGGCGGTGGGCGCTTTCTTT
CASSLGQGAVGAFF